The TCR beta chain described here comes from a study of T cells after somatic rescue of genetic block. Generated by immunoSEQ multiplex PCR, the TCRdb table keeps only in-frame clones and is missing some. The data contain 14,000 to 15,000 clones, about 70% of them seen just once; the ten biggest clones take up 14%. Germline V gene data show CDR1 as MNHNY and CDR2 as SVGAGI (reference sequence). The CDR3 consists of 16 residues. Trimming took 4 bases from V and 1 from J; bases not matched to a gene: 6. The origin of this receptor is a boy aged 5-17 years. Sequenced: peripheral blood mononuclear cells (PBMCs). The rearrangement links TRBV6-6 to TRBJ2-3; 9 bases are shared with TRBD2. CDR3 in DNA: TGTGCCAGCAGTTCCCCAGAGCGGGGGGGCACAGATACGCAGTATTTT. Protein: CASSSPERGGTDTQYF.